The 24 T cell receptor beta chains below come from one sample, sequenced in a study of Graves' ophthalmopathy and Graves' hyperthyroidism. Investigators amplified TCR beta CDR3 regions from RNA transcripts. The first round was an RT-PCR with HTBI primers, and the second round was a multiplex PCR. In TCRdb, the multiplex PCR reads were re-called with MiXCR into one record per CDR3 protein. The table lists 300,000 to 350,000 distinct CDR3 sequences, roughly 15% of them singletons. The specimen was peripheral blood. Every receptor here comes from an adult man with Graves' ophthalmopathy.

This clonotype has more than one count but fewer than ten. The chain combines TRBV5-1 with TRBJ2-2; 10 bases are a match to TRBD1. The junction had 9 bases not matched to a gene; V was cut back by 3 bases and J by 4 bases. Per germline, CDR1 SGHRS and CDR2 YFSETQ. There are 17 residues in the CDR3. The DNA for the CDR3 is TGCGCCAGCAGCTCCAACGACAGGGGGCGCGGCACCGGGGAGCTGTTTTTT. Translated: CASSSNDRGRGTGELFF.

V gene TRBV2 combines with J gene TRBJ2-7; 10 bases match TRBD2. The V gene's germline CDR1 is SNHLY and CDR2 FYNNEI. Germline trimming cut 7 bases from V and 5 bases from J; bases unmatched to any gene: 11. The CDR3 has 15 residues. CDR3 sequence reads: CASKASGSFFDEQYF. The CDR3 DNA sequence: TGTGCCAGCAAAGCTAGCGGGAGCTTTTTCGACGAGCAGTACTTC.

The chain uses TRBV18 and TRBJ1-1, with no clear D. V was trimmed by 5 bases and J by 0 bases, leaving 16 bases between them. The CDR3 contains 16 residues. From germline, CDR1 is KGHSH and CDR2 LQKENI. CDR3 DNA: TGTGCCAGCTCAAAGCCACCAACATACATGAACACTGAAGCTTTCTTT. This gives the protein CASSKPPTYMNTEAFF.

Points on this clonotype: No conserved phenylalanine or tryptophan ends this CDR3, so it is likely a read error. The rearrangement joins TRBV11-2 to TRBJ2-5; possible D gene TRBD2, 5 bases. The V gene's germline CDR1 is SGHAT and CDR2 FQNNGV. Trimming pared 5 bases from V and 2 bases from J, leaving 9 bases between. This CDR3 has 13 residues. CDR3: CASSVRGQETQYS. The CDR3 DNA is TGTGCCAGCAGCGTGCGAGGGCAAGAGACCCAGTACTCC.

The chain is built from TRBV7-2 and TRBJ2-2; D gene uncertain. Looked up from germline, CDR1 is SGHTA and CDR2 is FQGNSA. The V end was cut by 4 bases, the J end by 0 bases, with 6 bases between. The CDR3 length is 14 residues. CDR3 sequence (DNA): TGTGCCAGCAGCTCGATTGCGAACACCGGGGAGCTGTTTTTT. Protein: CASSSIANTGELFF.

This clonotype was seen ten or more times. This sequence joins TRBV12-3 or TRBV12-4 and TRBJ2-5; D is perhaps TRBD1 (5 bases). Between the trimmed V and J ends, which lost 1 base and 5 bases, there was a span of 17 bases. The CDR3 is 16 residues long. CDR3 region: CASSLVQGHLGETQYF. The CDR3 region has the DNA TGTGCCAGCAGTTTAGTCCAGGGTCATCTTGGGGAGACCCAGTACTTC.

This clonotype has at least ten counts. The chain is built from TRBV28 and TRBJ2-2; D gene uncertain. Germline V lookup: CDR1 MDHEN, CDR2 SYDVKM. Trimming removed 6 bases at V and 2 bases at J, with 16 bases between. The CDR3 is made up of 16 amino acids. The CDR3 reads CASRRLGQINTGELFF. The CDR3 DNA follows: TGTGCCAGCAGGCGGCTGGGCCAGATAAACACCGGGGAGCTGTTTTTT.

This clonotype was counted once. The J gene is TRBJ1-2, the V gene TRBV9; TRBD1 agrees at 7 bases. This CDR3 is 15 amino acids long. Per germline, CDR1 SGDLS and CDR2 YYNGEE. The V and J ends lost 3 bases and 5 bases, in that order; junction bases with no gene match: 10. The CDR3 DNA is TGTGCCAGCAGCGCCGGGACAGCGAGGCGGTATGGCTACACCTTC. Its translation is CASSAGTARRYGYTF.

Of note for this clonotype: This may be a read error: a much more frequent sequence differs by one nucleotide. The J gene is TRBJ2-7, the V gene TRBV6-1; D unclear. Germline CDR1 MNHNS, CDR2 SASEGT. Trimming took off 4 bases at V and 3 bases at J, with 7 bases between the two ends. The CDR3 loop spans 12 amino acids. The CDR3 is CASSVQNYEQYF. For the CDR3, the DNA is TGTGCCAGCAGTGTACAGAACTACGAGCAGTACTTC.

This clonotype occurred many times. The V gene is TRBV12-3 or TRBV12-4, the J gene TRBJ1-1; TRBD1 agrees at 8 bases. V lost 6 bases to trimming and J lost 4 bases; unmatched junction nucleotides: 4. The CDR3 has 13 residues. The CDR3 loop reads CASRQGAVTEAFF. The DNA for the CDR3 is TGTGCCAGCAGGCAGGGGGCGGTCACTGAAGCTTTCTTT.

This clonotype was recorded at least ten times. V gene TRBV30 combines with J gene TRBJ2-6; D might be TRBD1 (5 bases). This CDR3 is 15 amino acids long. V lost 3 bases and J 4 bases, leaving 13 bases between the germline ends. Germline assignment: CDR1 GTSNPN and CDR2 SVGIG (reference sequence). The CDR3 nucleotides are TGTGCCTGGAGACGGGCAGGGTCGGGGGCCAACGTCCTGACTTTC. It encodes CAWRRAGSGANVLTF.

The chain combines TRBV12-3 or TRBV12-4 with TRBJ2-7, with 10 bases aligning to TRBD1. V was pared by 2 bases and J by 3 bases, with 4 bases of the junction left unmatched. There are 15 residues in the CDR3. CDR3: CASSLRDRGNYEQYF. The CDR3 DNA follows: TGTGCCAGCAGTTTAAGGGACAGGGGAAACTACGAGCAGTACTTC.

This clonotype was found many times. The chain is built from TRBV12-3 or TRBV12-4 and TRBJ1-5, with a tentative D call TRBD1 (5 bases). The CDR3 loop spans 13 amino acids. The germline V and J ends were trimmed by 5 bases and 6 bases, with 11 bases remaining between them. The CDR3 DNA is TGTGCCAGCAGTACGACAGTCTTTCAGCCCCAGCATTTT. Amino acid sequence: CASSTTVFQPQHF.

This clonotype was recorded a few times. The chain uses TRBV6-2 or TRBV6-3 and TRBJ2-5; D is perhaps TRBD2 (5 bases). Judging by the DNA end, TRBJ2-7 fits better; the J call may be wrong. From germline, CDR1 is MNHEY and CDR2 SVGEGT. The CDR3 sequence is 11 residues long. The CDR3 region is CASTRTGEQYF. The CDR3 DNA sequence: TGTGCCAGCACCCGGACTGGCGAGCAGTACTTC.

This clonotype was recorded at least ten times. DNA of the CDR3: TGTGCCAGCAGTCGGGAGAACACTGAAGCTTTCTTT. This encodes CASSRENTEAFF. The chain uses TRBV6-2 or TRBV6-3 and TRBJ1-1; no reliable D call. Trimming took 5 bases from V and 1 from J, leaving 5 bases between them. In germline, CDR1 is MNHEY, CDR2 SVGEGT. This CDR3 contains 12 residues.

This clonotype was seen ten or more times. The V and J genes are TRBV24-1 and TRBJ1-5, with unresolved D. With 5 bases removed from V and 0 bases from J, the gap between germline ends came to 7 bases. Germline values: CDR1 KGHDR, CDR2 SFDVKD. The CDR3 spans 14 residues. CDR3 protein: CATSGADSNQPQHF. CDR3 nucleotides: TGTGCCACCAGTGGGGCAGATAGCAATCAGCCCCAGCATTTT.

This clonotype has a count of ten or more. This chain joins TRBV6-2 or TRBV6-3 and TRBJ1-5; D unresolved. Germline V CDR1 and CDR2: MNHEY, SVGEGT. The CDR3 is 16 amino acids. The germline V and J ends were trimmed by 5 bases and 0 bases, with 14 bases remaining between them. DNA of the CDR3: TGTGCCAGCAGTACCTCACACCTAACTAGCAATCAGCCCCAGCATTTT. As protein: CASSTSHLTSNQPQHF.

This clonotype was recorded many times. The V and J genes are TRBV2 and TRBJ2-1; no clear D gene. CDR1 is SNHLY and CDR2 is FYNNEI in the germline V gene. V lost 3 bases and J 9 bases, leaving 15 bases between the germline ends. This CDR3 is built from 14 residues. CDR3 residues: CASSDYAFPGEQFF. The CDR3 bases are TGTGCCAGCAGTGATTATGCGTTTCCGGGTGAGCAGTTCTTC.

This clonotype has a count of ten or more. The chain employs TRBV27 and TRBJ2-6; TRBD1 matches 7 bases. Trimming at V came to 7 bases and at J to 3 bases, leaving 6 bases not matched to a gene. The CDR3 totals 15 residues. Germline CDR1 and CDR2: MNHEY and SMNVEV (reference sequence). CDR3 residues: CASKQGSVGANVLTF. In nucleotides, the CDR3 is TGTGCCAGCAAACAGGGGAGCGTTGGGGCCAACGTCCTGACTTTC.

Ten or more counts support this clonotype. This chain joins TRBV6-1 and TRBJ1-2, with 7 nucleotides matching TRBD1. Trimming cost V 7 bases and J 3 bases; bases outside gene matches: 11. CDR1 and CDR2 from the germline V gene are MNHNS and SASEGT. The CDR3 spans 15 residues. CDR3 sequence: CASNPRGGSYYGYTF. Here the CDR3 DNA reads TGTGCCAGCAACCCCCGAGGGGGCTCGTACTATGGCTACACCTTC.

This clonotype appeared a single time. The chain employs TRBV12-3 or TRBV12-4 and TRBJ1-1; no definite D call. With 7 bases removed from V and 0 bases from J, the gap between germline ends came to 9 bases. The CDR3 covers 13 residues. CDR3 in amino acids: CASTKGMNTEAFF. The CDR3 DNA sequence: TGTGCCAGCACGAAAGGAATGAACACTGAAGCTTTCTTT.

In this sample, this clonotype turned up many times. CDR3 protein: CAISTREYDYGYTF. DNA of the CDR3: TGTGCCATCAGCACCAGGGAATACGACTATGGCTACACCTTC. The V and J genes are TRBV10-3 and TRBJ1-2; possible D gene TRBD1, 5 bases. CDR3 size: 14 residues. The V end was cut by 6 bases, the J end by 3 bases, with 14 bases between. The germline V gene encodes CDR1 ENHRY and CDR2 SYGVKD.

V usage is TRBV6-1 and J usage is TRBJ2-2, with D unclear. The germline CDR1 and CDR2 sequences are MNHNS and SASEGT. Trimming pared 5 bases from V and 0 bases from J, leaving 7 bases between. The CDR3 runs to 14 residues. For the CDR3, the DNA is TGTGCCAGCAGTAAAAACTCGAACACCGGGGAGCTGTTTTTT. It translates to CASSKNSNTGELFF.

This clonotype was counted ten times or more. The chain combines TRBV2 with TRBJ1-2; possible D gene TRBD1, 5 bases. V lost 10 bases and J 4 bases, leaving 19 bases between the germline ends. From germline, CDR1 is SNHLY and CDR2 FYNNEI. The CDR3 runs 14 residues. CDR3 in DNA: TGTGCCACTTCCCCTGTGAGGGGCGGCTATGGCTACACCTTC. As protein: CATSPVRGGYGYTF.